This TCR beta chain was found in a study of shared clonotypes between healthy human individuals. V was trimmed by 4 bases and J by 0 bases, leaving 18 bases between them. CDR3 size: 17 residues. The germline CDR1 and CDR2 sequences are ENHRY and SYGVKD. All participating donors were Caucasian adults from Nashville, Tennessee. Libraries were prepared by immunoSEQ multiplex PCR; TCRdb keeps only in-frame clonotypes and omits some of them. The data contain fewer than 3 million clones, around 92% of them seen just once; the ten biggest clones take up 0.3% to 0.45%. The sample comprised naive CD4+ T cells from PBMCs. Regarding subset: CD45RA+ positively selected. The clonotype comes from a man aged 18 to 29 in good health. Some clones in this sample may be carry-over from other donors' samples. V gene TRBV10-3 combines with J gene TRBJ1-1; unclear D gene. The CDR3 sequence is CAISGVGGRNMNTEAFF. CDR3 DNA: TGTGCCATCAGTGGCGTGGGTGGGCGGAACATGAACACTGAAGCTTTCTTT.